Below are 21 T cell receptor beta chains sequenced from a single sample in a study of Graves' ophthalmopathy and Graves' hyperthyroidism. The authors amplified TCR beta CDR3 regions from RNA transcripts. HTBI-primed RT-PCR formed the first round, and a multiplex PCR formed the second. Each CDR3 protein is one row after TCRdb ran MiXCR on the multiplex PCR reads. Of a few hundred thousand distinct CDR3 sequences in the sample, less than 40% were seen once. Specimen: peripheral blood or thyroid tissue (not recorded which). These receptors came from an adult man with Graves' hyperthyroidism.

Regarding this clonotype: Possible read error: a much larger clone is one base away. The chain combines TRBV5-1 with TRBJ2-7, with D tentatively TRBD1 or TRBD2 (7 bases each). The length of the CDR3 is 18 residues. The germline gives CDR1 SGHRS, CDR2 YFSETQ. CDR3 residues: CASSSRQGWLADSCEQYF. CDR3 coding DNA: TGCGCCAGCAGCTCAAGACAGGGATGGCTAGCGGACTCCTGCGAGCAGTACTTC.

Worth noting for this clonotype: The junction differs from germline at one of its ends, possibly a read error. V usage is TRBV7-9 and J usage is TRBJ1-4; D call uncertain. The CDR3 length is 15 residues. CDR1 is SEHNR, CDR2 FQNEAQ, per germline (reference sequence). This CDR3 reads CASSLQEEANEKLFF. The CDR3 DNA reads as TGCGCCAGCAGTTTGCAGGAGGAAGCTAATGAAAAACTGTTTTTT.

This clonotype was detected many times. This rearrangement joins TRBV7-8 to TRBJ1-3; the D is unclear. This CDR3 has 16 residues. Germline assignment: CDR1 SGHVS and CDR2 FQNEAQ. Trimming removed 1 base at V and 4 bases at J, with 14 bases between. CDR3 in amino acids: CASSLGTGFAGNTIYF. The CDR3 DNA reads TGTGCCAGCAGCTTAGGAACCGGGTTTGCCGGAAACACCATATATTTT.

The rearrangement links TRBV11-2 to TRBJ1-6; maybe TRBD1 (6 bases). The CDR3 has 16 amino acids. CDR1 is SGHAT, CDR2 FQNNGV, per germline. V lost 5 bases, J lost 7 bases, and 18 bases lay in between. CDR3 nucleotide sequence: TGTGCCAGCAGCCCCGGGGGGGGGGGCTCGAATTCACCCCTCCACTTT. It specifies CASSPGGGGSNSPLHF.

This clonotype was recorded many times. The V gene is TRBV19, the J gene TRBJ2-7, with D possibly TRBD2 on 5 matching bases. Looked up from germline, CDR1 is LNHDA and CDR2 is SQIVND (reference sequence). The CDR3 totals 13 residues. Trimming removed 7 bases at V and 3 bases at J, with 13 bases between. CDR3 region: CASKSDGGYEQYF. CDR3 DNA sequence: TGTGCCAGTAAAAGTGACGGAGGCTACGAGCAGTACTTC.

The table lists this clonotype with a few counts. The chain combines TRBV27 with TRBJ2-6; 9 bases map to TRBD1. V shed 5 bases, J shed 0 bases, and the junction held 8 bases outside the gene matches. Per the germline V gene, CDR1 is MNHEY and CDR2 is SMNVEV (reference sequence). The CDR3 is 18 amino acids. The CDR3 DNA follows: TGTGCCAGCAGTGCCACCGGGACAGGGTTCTCTGGGGCCAACGTCCTGACTTTC. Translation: CASSATGTGFSGANVLTF.

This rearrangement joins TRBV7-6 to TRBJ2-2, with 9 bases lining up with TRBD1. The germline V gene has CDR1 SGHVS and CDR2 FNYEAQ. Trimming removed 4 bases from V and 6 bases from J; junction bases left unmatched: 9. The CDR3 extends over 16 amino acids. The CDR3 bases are TGTGCCAGCAGCTACGGGACAGGGAGTTGGGCCGGGGAGCTGTTTTTT. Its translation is CASSYGTGSWAGELFF. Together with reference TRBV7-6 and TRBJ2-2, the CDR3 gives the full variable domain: GAGVSQSPRYKVTKRGQDVALRCDPISGHVSLYWYRQALGQGPEFLTYFNYEAQQDKSGLPNDRFSAERPEGSISTLTIQRTEQRDSAMYRCASSYGTGSWAGELFFGEGSRLTVL.

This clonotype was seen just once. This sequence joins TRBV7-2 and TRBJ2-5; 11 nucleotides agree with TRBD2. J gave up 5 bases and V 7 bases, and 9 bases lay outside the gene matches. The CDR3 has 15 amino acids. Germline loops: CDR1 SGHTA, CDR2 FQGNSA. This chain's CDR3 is CASTLSGGAGETQYF. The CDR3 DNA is TGTGCCAGCACCCTTAGCGGGGGGGCGGGGGAGACCCAGTACTTC.

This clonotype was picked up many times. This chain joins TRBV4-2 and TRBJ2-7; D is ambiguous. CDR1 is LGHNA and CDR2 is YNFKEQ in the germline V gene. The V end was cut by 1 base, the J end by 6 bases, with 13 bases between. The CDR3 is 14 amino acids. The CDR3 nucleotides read TGTGCCAGCAGCCAAGGGCAGGCAAGAGGCGAGCAGTACTTC. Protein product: CASSQGQARGEQYF.

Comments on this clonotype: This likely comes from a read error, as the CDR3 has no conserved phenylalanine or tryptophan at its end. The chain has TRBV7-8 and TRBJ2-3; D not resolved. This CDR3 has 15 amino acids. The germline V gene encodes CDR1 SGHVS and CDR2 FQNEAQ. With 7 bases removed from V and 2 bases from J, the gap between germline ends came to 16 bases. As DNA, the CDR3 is TGTGCCAGCAACCTTTTGGCGTCTCCCACAGATACGCAGTATCTT. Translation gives CASNLLASPTDTQYL.

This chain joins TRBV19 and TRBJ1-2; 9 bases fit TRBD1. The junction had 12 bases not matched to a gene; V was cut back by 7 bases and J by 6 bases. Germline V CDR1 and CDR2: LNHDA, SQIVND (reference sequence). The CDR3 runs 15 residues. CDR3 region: CASTPWDRVQDGYTF. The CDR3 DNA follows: TGTGCCAGTACTCCTTGGGACAGGGTACAGGATGGCTACACCTTC.

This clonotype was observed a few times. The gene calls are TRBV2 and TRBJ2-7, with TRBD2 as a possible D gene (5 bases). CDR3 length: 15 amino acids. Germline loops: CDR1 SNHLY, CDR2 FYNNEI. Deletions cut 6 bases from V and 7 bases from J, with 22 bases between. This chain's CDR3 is CASSINLLLSGEQYF. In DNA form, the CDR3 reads TGTGCCAGCAGCATAAACCTCTTACTCTCGGGGGAGCAGTACTTC.

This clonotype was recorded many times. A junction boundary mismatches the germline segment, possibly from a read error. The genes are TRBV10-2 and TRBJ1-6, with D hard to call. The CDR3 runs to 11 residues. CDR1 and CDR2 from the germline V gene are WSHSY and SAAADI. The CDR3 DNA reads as TGCGCCAGCAGTGATAAATCACCCCTCCACTTT. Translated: CASSDKSPLHF.

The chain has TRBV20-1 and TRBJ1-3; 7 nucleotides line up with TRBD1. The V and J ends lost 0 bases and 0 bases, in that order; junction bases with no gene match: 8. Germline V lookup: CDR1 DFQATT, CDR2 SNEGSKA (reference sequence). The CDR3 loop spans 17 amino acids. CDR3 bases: TGCAGTGCTAGAGAGGCCAGGGGGGGACCCTCTGGAAACACCATATATTTT. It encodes CSAREARGGPSGNTIYF.

This CDR3 is CASSPRTSSWELFF. CDR3 sequence (DNA): TGTGCCAGCAGCCCCCGGACTAGCAGCTGGGAGCTGTTTTTT. The V gene is TRBV5-4, the J gene TRBJ2-2; 8 positions match TRBD2. This CDR3 has 14 residues. CDR1 SGHNT and CDR2 YYREEE come from the germline V gene (reference sequence). Germline trimming cut 4 bases from V and 9 bases from J; bases unmatched to any gene: 8.

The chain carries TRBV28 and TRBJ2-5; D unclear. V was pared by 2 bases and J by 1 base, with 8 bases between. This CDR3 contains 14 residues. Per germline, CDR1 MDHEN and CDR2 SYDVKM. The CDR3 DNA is TGTGCCAGCAGTTTAGAGAACCGCCAAGAGACCCAGTACTTC. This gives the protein CASSLENRQETQYF.

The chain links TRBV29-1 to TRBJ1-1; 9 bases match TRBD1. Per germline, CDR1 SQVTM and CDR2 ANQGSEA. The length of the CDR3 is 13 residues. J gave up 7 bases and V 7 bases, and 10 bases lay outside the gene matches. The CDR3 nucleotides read TGCAGCGCCAAATACGGACAGGGGTTTGAAGCTTTCTTT. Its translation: CSAKYGQGFEAFF.

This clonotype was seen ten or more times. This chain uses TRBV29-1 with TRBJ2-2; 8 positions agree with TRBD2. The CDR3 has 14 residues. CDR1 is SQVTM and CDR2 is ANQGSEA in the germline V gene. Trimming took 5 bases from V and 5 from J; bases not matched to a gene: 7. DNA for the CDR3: TGCAGCGTTCCCGGGACTAGAATGACCGGGGAGCTGTTTTTT. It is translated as CSVPGTRMTGELFF.

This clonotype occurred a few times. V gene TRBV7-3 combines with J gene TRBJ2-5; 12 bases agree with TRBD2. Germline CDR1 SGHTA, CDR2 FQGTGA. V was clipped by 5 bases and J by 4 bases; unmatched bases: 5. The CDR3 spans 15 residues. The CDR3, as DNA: TGTGCCAGCAGCCCGACTAGCGGGAGTTTAGAGACCCAGTACTTC. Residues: CASSPTSGSLETQYF.

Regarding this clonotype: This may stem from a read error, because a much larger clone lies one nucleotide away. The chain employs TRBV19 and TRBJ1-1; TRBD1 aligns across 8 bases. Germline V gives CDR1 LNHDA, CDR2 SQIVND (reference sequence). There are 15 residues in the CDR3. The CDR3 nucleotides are TGTGCCAGTAGTACCAACAGGGGGGGACGCACTGAAGCTCTCTTT. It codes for CASSTNRGGRTEALF.

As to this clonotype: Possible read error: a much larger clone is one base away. The CDR3 reads CAGSPRQGAWEQYF. The CDR3 DNA is TGTGCCGGCAGCCCAAGGCAGGGGGCATGGGAGCAGTACTTC. The chain joins TRBV12-3 or TRBV12-4 to TRBJ2-7; TRBD1 aligns across 8 bases. This CDR3 has 14 amino acids.